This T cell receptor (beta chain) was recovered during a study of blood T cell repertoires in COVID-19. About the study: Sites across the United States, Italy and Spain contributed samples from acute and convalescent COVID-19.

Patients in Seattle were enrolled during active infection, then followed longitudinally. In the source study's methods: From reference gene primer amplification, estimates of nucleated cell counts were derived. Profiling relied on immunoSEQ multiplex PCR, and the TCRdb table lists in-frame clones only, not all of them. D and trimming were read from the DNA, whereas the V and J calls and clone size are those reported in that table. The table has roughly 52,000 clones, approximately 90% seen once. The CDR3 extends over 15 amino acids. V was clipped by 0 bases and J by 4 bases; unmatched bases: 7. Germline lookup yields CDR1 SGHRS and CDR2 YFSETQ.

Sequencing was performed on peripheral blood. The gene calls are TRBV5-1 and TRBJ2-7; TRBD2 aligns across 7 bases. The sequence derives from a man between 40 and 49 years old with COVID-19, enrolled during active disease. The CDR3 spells CASSLDPSGKYEQYF. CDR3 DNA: TGCGCCAGCAGCTTGGATCCTAGCGGAAAATACGAGCAGTACTTC.